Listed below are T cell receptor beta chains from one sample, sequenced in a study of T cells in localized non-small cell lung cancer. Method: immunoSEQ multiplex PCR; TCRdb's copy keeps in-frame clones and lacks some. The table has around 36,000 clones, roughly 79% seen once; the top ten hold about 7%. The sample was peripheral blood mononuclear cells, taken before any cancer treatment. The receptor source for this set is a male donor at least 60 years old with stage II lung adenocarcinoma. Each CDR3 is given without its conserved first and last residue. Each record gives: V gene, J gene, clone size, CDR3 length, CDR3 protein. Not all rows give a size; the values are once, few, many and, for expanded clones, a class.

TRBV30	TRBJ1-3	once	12	AWSVLLSGNTIY
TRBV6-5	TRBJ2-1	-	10	ASSSGVDEQF
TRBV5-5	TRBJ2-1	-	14	ASRSFSSASYNEQF
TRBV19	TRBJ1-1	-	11	ASSIARGPEAF
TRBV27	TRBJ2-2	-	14	ASSFVLAGGTGELF
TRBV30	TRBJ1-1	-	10	AWSHNGGRAF
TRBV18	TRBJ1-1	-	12	ASSWGQMNTEAF
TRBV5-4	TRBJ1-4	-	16	ASSPTTGGATGREKLF
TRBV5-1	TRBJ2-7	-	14	ASSRGLSGSSYEQY
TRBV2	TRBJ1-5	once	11	ASRRDSNQPQH
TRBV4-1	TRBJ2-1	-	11	ASSLGTSRGQF
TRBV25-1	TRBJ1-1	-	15	ASRGSGQGVWNTEAF
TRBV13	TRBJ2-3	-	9	ASSQKDTQY
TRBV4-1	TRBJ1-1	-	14	ASSLSLGSRATEAF
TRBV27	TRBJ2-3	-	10	ASAEGSDTQY
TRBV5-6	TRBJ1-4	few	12	ASSSRGHNEKLF
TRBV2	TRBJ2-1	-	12	ASRETTSGNEQF
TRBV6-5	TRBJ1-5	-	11	ASSYSRNQPQH
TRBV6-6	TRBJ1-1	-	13	ASSYSPARNTEAF
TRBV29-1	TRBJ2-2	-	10	SVEGAVGELF
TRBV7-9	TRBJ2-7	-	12	ASSPRQGYREQY
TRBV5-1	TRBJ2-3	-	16	ASSSPQGTYRFTDTQY
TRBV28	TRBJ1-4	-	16	ASRPPRTGTRGNEKLF
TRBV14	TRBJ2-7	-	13	ASSQEAGGVYEQY
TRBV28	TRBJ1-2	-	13	ASSSSLHWTGGYT
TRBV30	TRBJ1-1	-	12	AWSGRNWGTEAF
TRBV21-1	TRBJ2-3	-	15	ASNSGRDRNTQITQY
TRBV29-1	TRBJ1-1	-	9	SVDLSGRAF
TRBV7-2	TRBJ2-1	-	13	ASSLAGQGSNEQF
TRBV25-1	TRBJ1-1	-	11	ASSDRGRGEAF
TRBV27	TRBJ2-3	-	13	ASSKIITGTDTQY
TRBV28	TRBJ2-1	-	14	ASSFLDEVTYNEQF
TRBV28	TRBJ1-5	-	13	ASSLGGANNQPQH
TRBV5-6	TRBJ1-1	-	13	ASSLRIIPTTEAF
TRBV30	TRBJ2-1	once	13	AWEPGQGSYNEQF
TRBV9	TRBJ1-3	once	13	ASSPSGTGGNTIY
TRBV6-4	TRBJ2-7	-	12	ASSETSSLGEQY
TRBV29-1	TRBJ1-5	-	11	SARDSSLEPQH
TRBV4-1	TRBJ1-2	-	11	ASSQDRGNGYT
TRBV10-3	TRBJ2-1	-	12	AILGQGAYNEQF
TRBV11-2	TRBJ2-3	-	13	ASSLGAGEPDTQY
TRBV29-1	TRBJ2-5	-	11	SAPWGRGETQY
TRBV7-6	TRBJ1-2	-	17	ASSPFSGLSILPNYGYT
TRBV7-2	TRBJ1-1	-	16	ASSLAYGQAGPSTEAF
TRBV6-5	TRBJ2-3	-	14	ASSYSSGLRVDTQY
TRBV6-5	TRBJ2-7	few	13	ASSTTGTSSYEQY